This T cell receptor (beta chain) was recovered during a study of beta chain features in type 1 diabetes. Whole-study findings and limits: HLA influence on TCRB rearrangement stayed unresolved here. TCRB CDR3 length was moderately but significantly reduced in all four CD4+ subsets of Type 1 diabetes patients. Relative to healthy donors, patients appeared to have naive, central memory and Treg TCRB repertoires that were more similar.

The entirety of the isolated RNA underwent reverse transcription, so expressed TCRB transcripts were sequenced. Data came from immunoSEQ multiplex PCR; TCRdb stores just in-frame clones and leaves some out. The sample lists 150,000 to 180,000 clones; 10% to 13% were seen once. As for this clone: Its antigen is undetermined.

V lost 5 bases to trimming and J lost 14 bases, with 18 bases between them. The V gene's germline CDR1 is MNHNS and CDR2 SASEGT. The CDR3 totals 13 residues. Sequenced sample: central memory CD4+ T cells from blood. This sequence joins TRBV6-1 and TRBJ2-2; a weak D match, TRBD2 (6 bases). This receptor was obtained from a man aged 25-45 years with type 1 diabetes. CDR3 sequence reads: CASSPTRDSGLFF. The CDR3 DNA reads as TGTGCCAGCAGTCCAACCCGGGACTCCGGTCTGTTTTTT.